Sequencing of this T cell receptor beta chain was carried out in a study of cytomegalovirus exposure and HLA in healthy donors. Study details: Caucasian-associated ancestry cluster membership applied to under 85% of 398 genotyped donors.

Looked up from germline, CDR1 is MNHEY and CDR2 is SVGAGI. V was shortened by 6 bases and J by 5 bases, with 17 bases between the two germline ends. This CDR3 spans 14 amino acids. The PCR was carried out with 60 Vbeta primers and 13 Jbeta primers. Method: immunoSEQ multiplex PCR; TCRdb's copy keeps in-frame clones and lacks some. Of 150,000 to 200,000 clones in the sample, approximately 81% are singletons; the top ten hold 1%. This sequence was found in a boy between 2 and 10 years old in good health and CMV-seronegative. The chain couples TRBV6-5 to TRBJ2-7, with D perhaps matching TRBD2 (5 bases). The sequencing sample was made of PBMCs. In DNA, the CDR3 is TGTGCCAGCAGACCGCTAACCGGGGATGACGAGCAGTACTTC. It translates to CASRPLTGDDEQYF.